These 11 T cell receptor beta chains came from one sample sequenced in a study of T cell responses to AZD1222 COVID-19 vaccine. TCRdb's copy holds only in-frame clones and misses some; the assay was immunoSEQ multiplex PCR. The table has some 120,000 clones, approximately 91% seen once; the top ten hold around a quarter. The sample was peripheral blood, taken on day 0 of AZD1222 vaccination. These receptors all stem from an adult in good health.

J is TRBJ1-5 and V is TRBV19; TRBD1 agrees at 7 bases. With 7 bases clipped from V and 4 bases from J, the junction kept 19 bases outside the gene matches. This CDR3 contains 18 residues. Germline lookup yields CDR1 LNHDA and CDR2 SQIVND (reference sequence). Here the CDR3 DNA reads TGTGCCAGTACTGACTCGGCCGACAGGGTAGGGGCTAATCAGCCCCAGCATTTT. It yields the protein CASTDSADRVGANQPQHF.

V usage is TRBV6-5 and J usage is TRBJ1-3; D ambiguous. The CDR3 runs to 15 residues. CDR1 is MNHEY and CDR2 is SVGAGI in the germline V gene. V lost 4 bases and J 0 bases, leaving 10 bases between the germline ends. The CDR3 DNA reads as TGTGCCAGCAGTTTCAGCTTGAACTCTGGAAACACCATATATTTT. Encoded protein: CASSFSLNSGNTIYF.

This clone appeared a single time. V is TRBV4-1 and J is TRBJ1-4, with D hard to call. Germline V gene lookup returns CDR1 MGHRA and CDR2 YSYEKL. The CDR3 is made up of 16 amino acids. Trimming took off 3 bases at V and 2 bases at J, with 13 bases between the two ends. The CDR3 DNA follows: TGCGCCAGCAGCCAGGAGTACTCAGCCACTAATGAAAAACTGTTTTTT. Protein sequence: CASSQEYSATNEKLFF.

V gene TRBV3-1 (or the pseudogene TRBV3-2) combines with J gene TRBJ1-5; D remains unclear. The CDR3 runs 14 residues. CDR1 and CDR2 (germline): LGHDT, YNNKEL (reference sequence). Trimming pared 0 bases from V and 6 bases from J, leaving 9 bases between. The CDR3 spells CASSQEWGGQPQHF. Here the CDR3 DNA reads TGTGCCAGCAGCCAAGAATGGGGAGGTCAGCCCCAGCATTTT.

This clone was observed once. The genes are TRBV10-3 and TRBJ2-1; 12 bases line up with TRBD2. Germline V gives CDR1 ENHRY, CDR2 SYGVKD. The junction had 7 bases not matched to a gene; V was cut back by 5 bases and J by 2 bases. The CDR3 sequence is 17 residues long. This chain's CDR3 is CAISKNPSGGAYNEQFF. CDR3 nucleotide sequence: TGTGCCATCAGTAAAAACCCTAGCGGGGGGGCCTACAATGAGCAGTTCTTC.

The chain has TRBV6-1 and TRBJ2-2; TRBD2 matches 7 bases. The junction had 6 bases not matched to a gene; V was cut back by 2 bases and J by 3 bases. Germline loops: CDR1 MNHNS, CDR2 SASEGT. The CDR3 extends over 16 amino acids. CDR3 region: CASSEPPGRDTGELFF. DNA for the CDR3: TGTGCCAGCAGTGAACCCCCAGGGAGGGACACCGGGGAGCTGTTTTTT.

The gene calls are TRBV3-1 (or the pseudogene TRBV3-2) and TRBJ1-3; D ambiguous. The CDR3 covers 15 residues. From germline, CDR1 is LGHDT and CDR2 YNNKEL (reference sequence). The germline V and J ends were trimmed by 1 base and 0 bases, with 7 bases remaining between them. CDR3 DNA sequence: TGTGCCAGCAGCCAAGCCCCGATCTCTGGAAACACCATATATTTT. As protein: CASSQAPISGNTIYF.

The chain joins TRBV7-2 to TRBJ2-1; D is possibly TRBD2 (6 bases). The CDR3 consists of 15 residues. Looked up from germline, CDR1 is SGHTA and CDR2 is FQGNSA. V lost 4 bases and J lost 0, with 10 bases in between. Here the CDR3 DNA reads TGTGCCAGCAGCTCGGCGGGGAGCTCCTACAATGAGCAGTTCTTC. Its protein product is CASSSAGSSYNEQFF.

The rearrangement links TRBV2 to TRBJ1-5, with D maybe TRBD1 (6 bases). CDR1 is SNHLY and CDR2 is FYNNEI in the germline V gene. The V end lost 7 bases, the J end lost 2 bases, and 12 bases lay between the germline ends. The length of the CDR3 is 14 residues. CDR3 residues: CASNRETRNQPQHF. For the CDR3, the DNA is TGTGCCAGCAACAGGGAAACTCGCAATCAGCCCCAGCATTTT.

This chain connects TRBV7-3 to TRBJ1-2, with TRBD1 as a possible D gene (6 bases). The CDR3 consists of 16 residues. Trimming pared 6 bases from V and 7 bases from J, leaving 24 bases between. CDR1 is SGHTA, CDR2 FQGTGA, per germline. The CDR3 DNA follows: TGTGCCAGCAGGCTCGACGGAACAGGGTTTGAGACTGGCTACACCTTC. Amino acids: CASRLDGTGFETGYTF.

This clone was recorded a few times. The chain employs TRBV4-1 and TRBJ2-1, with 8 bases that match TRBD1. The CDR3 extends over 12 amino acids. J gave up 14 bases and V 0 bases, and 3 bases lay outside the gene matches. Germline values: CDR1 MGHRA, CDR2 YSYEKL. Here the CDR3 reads CASSQDWGQEFF. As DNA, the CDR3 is TGCGCCAGCAGCCAAGACTGGGGACAGGAGTTCTTC.